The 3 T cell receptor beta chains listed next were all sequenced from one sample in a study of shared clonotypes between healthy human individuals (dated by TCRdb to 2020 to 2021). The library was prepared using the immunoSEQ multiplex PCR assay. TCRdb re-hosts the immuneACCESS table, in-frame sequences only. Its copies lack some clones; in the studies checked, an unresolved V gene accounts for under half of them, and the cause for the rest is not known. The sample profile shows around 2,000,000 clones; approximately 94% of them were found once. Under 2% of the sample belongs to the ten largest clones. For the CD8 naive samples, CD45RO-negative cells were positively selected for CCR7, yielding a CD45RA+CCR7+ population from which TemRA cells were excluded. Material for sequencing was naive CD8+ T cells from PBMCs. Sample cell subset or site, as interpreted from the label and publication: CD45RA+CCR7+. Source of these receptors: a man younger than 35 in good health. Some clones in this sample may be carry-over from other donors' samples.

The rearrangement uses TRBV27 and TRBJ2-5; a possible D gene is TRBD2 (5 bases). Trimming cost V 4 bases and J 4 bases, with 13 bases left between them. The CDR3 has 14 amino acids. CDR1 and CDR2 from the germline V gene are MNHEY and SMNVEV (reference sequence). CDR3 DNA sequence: TGTGCCAGCAGTTGGACTGGCCCATTAGAGACCCAGTACTTC. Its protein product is CASSWTGPLETQYF.

CDR3 sequence: CASTGFGGRSNQPQHF. The CDR3, as DNA: TGTGCCAGCACCGGTTTCGGGGGACGTAGCAATCAGCCCCAGCATTTT. The chain employs TRBV2 and TRBJ1-5, with D maybe TRBD1 (5 bases). CDR1 and CDR2 (germline): SNHLY, FYNNEI. This CDR3 spans 16 amino acids. The germline V and J ends were trimmed by 7 bases and 0 bases, with 16 bases remaining between them. Filled out from reference TRBV2 and TRBJ1-5, the complete variable domain reads EPEVTQTPSHQVTQMGQEVILRCVPISNHLYFYWYRQILGQKVEFLVSFYNNEISEKSEIFDDQFSVERPDGSNFTLKIRSTKLEDSAMYFCASTGFGGRSNQPQHFGDGTRLSIL.

The CDR3 nucleotides read TGTGCCAGCAGCGTAGAAGGGACAGGGATTACAGATACGCAGTATTTT. Its translation: CASSVEGTGITDTQYF. The J gene is TRBJ2-3, the V gene TRBV9; 9 bases fit TRBD1. The CDR3 has 16 amino acids. V dropped 0 bases and J dropped 3; count of bases not matched to a gene: 5. The germline gives CDR1 SGDLS, CDR2 YYNGEE.